This TCR beta chain appears in the sequencing data of a study of T-cell reconstitution after alpha-beta-depleted transplantation in children (TCRdb year 2016). Regarding the complete study: Using TCR repertoire profiling, the study followed T-cell immune reconstitution in a quantitative way in children after TCRalphabeta/CD19-depleted allogeneic hematopoietic cell transplantation. Broader findings and caveats from the paper: The high TCRbeta diversity at day 60 in some patients was ascribed to recipient T cells and intrathymic progenitors that had survived conditioning. The apparently early alphabetaT-cell count recovery about two months after transplant was reportedly dependent on only several hundred rapidly expanded clones derived from non-depleted graft cells. Over the following months the frequencies of hyperexpanded clones went down, and after one year T-cell counts and TCRbeta diversity were mostly credited to newly produced T cells.

This clonotype was counted a few times. This clone's antigen is unknown. Base qualities were left out, and no much larger clone turns up one base away. The CDR3 has 16 amino acids, counting the end cysteine and phenylalanine. Kept here is only the CDR3 DNA, which spans 48 bases and is read in frame from base 1. V loses 2 bases at its end and J loses 5 bases; junction bases beyond the gene matches: 8. The sample's treatment or condition label, in plain terms: allogeneic hematopoietic cell transplantation with graft depleted of TCRalphabeta T cells and CD19 B cells. Transplant recipients were children who received TCRalphabeta/CD19-depleted allogeneic hematopoietic cell grafts. The library was built by means of PCR. The sequencing machine was an Illumina HiSeq 2500. TCR library preparation used molecular barcoding, with unique molecular identifiers applied to normalize quantification of the TCRbeta repertoire. The public reads were reanalyzed by TCRdb: fastp trimming at Q25, MiXCR alignment, in-frame beta chains only. Each entry is one CDR3 protein sequence, shown with its most common DNA and genes. Recorded for this sample are 780,000 or so distinct CDR3 sequences; 16% of them occurred a single time. The ten largest make up about 5% of the sample.

This chain is built from TRBV12-3 or TRBV12-4 and TRBJ2-7; 11 of the junction bases match TRBD2. Sequences were derived from PBMCs, mostly from graft donor cells, sampled 360 days after TCRalphabeta/CD19-depleted stem cell transplant. This TCR came from a male patient under 18 who had a stem cell transplant for acute lymphoblastic leukemia, so the T cells may come from the graft donor. The nucleotide sequence is TGTGCCAGCAGTTTAAGTAGCGGGAGGGATAGGAACGAGCAGTACTTC. It translates as CASSLSSGRDRNEQYF.